The rows below give T cell receptor beta chains drawn from one sample of a study of beta chain features in type 1 diabetes. Assay used: immunoSEQ multiplex PCR; TCRdb lists only in-frame clones, some missing. The table records around 160,000 clones, about 8.1% of them present only once. The material sequenced was central memory CD4+ T cells from blood. The receptors shown here come from a woman aged 18-35 years with type 1 diabetes. CDR3s include the opening cysteine and the closing phenylalanine or tryptophan. For some rows the clone size is stated as once, few or many, or as a class when expanded; others skip it.

length | V | size | CDR3
15 | TRBV6-5 | - | CASSKDSYSNQPQHF
14 | TRBV7-9 | - | CASSVSGGGETQYF
15 | TRBV28 | few | CASRTPGQGPEKLFF
13 | TRBV4-2 | - | CASSQDPQETQYF
14 | TRBV2 | few | CASKLGQSRHEQYF
17 | TRBV30 | few | CAWIRLAGGTGANVLTF
13 | TRBV29-1 | - | CSVAGGSTGELFF
15 | TRBV7-3 | few | CASSLARGRDNEQFF
14 | TRBV7-9 | few | CASSLGQSTDTQYF
14 | TRBV7-2 | - | CASSPGTGNYEQYF
12 | TRBV7-9 | few | CASRRAEVEAFF